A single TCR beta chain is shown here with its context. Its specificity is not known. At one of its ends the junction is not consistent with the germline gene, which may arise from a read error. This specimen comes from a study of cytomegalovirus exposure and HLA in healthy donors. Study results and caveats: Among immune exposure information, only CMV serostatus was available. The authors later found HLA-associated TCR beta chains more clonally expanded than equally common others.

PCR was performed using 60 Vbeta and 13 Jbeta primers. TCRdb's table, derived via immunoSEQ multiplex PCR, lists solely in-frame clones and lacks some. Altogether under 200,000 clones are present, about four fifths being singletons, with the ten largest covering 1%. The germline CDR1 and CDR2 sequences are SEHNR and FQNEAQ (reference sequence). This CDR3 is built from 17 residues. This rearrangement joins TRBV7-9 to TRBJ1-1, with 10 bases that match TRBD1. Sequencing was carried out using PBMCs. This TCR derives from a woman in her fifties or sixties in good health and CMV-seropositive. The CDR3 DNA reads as TGTTCCAGCAGCTTAACCCGACAGGGGGCTAATATCGGAGAAGCTTTCTTT. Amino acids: CSSSLTRQGANIGEAFF.